Described below is a single T cell receptor (beta chain) sequence and its context. Germline CDR1 LGHDT, CDR2 YNNKEL (reference sequence). Germline trimming cut 0 bases from V and 4 bases from J; bases unmatched to any gene: 8. This CDR3 region has 17 residues. Living in under 30 US areas, the participants were between about 18 and 95 years of age. Cohort placement rested on clinical history that participants reported themselves. This sample is part of a study of blood T cell repertoires in COVID-19. Overall study: Material from acute and convalescent COVID-19 was sourced from the United States, Italy and Spain.

As handled by the study authors: For nucleated cells, counts were estimated from reference gene primer amplification. Generated by immunoSEQ multiplex PCR, the TCRdb table keeps only in-frame clones and is missing some. V and J calls and clone size are as listed in that table; D and trimming were resolved from the DNA. This table has around 250,000 clones, about 80% appearing once. The specimen sequenced was PBMCs or T cells enriched from blood (not recorded which). The sequence was collected from a man aged 30-40 years with acute COVID-19. The V call is TRBV3-1 (or the pseudogene TRBV3-2), the J call TRBJ2-5, with 10 bases identical to TRBD2. CDR3 DNA sequence: TGTGCCAGCAGCCAAGAGGGGGCTAGCGGGGGACCAGAGACCCAGTACTTC. Amino acids: CASSQEGASGGPETQYF.